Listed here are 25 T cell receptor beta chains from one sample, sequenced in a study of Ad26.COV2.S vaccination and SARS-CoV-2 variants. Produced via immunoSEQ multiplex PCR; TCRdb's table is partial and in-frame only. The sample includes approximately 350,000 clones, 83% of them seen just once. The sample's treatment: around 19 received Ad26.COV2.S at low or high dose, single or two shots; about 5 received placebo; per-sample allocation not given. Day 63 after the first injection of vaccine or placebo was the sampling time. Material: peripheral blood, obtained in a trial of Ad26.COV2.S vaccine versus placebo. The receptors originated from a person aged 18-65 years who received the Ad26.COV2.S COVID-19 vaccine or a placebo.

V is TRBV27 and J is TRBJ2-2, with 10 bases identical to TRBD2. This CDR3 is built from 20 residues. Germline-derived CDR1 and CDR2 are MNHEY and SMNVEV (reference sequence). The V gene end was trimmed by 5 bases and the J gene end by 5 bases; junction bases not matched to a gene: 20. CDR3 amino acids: CASSPIAGGSGWLGTGELFF. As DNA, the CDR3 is TGTGCCAGCAGTCCTATAGCGGGAGGTTCCGGGTGGTTGGGGACCGGGGAGCTGTTTTTT.

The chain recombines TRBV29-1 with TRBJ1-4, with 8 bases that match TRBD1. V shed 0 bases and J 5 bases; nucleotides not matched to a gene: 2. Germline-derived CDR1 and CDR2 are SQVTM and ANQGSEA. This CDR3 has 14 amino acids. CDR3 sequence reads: CSVEEWTGNEKLFF. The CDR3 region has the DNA TGCAGCGTTGAAGAGTGGACAGGGAATGAAAAACTGTTTTTT.

The CDR3 is CASSPGGTQNTEAFF. The DNA for the CDR3 is TGTGCCAGCAGCCCTGGCGGGACCCAAAACACTGAAGCTTTCTTT. The V and J genes are TRBV11-3 and TRBJ1-1; D might be TRBD1 (5 bases). This CDR3 has 15 residues. V was clipped by 5 bases and J by 2 bases, with 15 bases between them. CDR1 is SGHNT and CDR2 is YENEEA in the germline V gene.

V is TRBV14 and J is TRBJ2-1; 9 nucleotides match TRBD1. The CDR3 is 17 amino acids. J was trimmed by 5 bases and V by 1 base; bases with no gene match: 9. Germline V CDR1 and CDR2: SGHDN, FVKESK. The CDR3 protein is CASSQGGQGFSNNEQFF. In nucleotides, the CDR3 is TGTGCCAGCAGCCAAGGGGGACAGGGTTTTTCCAACAATGAGCAGTTCTTC.

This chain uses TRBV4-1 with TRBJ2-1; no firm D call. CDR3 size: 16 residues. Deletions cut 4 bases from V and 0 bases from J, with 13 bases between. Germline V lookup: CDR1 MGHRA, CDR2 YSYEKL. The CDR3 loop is CASSPIAMNSYNEQFF. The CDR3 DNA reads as TGCGCCAGCAGCCCAATAGCTATGAACTCCTACAATGAGCAGTTCTTC.

Here the CDR3 reads CASSPPPSLPGTQYF. In DNA form, the CDR3 reads TGTGCCAGCAGCCCCCCCCCGTCCCTTCCGGGGACCCAGTACTTC. The rearrangement links TRBV7-9 to TRBJ2-5; unclear D gene. The CDR3 is 15 residues long. In germline, CDR1 is SEHNR, CDR2 FQNEAQ (reference sequence). V was trimmed by 5 bases and J by 7 bases, leaving 20 bases between them.

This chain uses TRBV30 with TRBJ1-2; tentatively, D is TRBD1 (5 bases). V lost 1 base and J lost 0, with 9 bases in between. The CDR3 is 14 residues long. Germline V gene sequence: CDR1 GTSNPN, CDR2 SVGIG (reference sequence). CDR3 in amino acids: CAWSGQQTNYGYTF. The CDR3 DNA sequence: TGTGCCTGGAGTGGACAGCAGACTAACTATGGCTACACCTTC.

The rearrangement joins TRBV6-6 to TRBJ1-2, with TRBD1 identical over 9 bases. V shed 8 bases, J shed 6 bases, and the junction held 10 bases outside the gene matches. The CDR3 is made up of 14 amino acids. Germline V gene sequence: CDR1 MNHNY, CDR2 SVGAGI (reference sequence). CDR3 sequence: CASLRQGGYDGYTF. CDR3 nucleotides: TGTGCCAGCCTAAGACAGGGGGGATATGATGGCTACACCTTC.

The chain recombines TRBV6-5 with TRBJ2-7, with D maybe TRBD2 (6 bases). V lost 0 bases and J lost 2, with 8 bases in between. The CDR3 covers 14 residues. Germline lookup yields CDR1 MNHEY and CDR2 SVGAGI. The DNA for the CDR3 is TGTGCCAGCAGTTACTCACCTAGCGCCTACGAGCAGTACTTC. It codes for CASSYSPSAYEQYF.

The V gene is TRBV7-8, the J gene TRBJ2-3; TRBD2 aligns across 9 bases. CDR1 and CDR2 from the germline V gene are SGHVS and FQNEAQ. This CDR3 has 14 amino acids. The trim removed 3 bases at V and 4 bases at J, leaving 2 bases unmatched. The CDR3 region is CASSFKRGADTQYF. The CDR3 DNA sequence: TGTGCCAGCAGCTTTAAGCGGGGGGCAGATACGCAGTATTTT.

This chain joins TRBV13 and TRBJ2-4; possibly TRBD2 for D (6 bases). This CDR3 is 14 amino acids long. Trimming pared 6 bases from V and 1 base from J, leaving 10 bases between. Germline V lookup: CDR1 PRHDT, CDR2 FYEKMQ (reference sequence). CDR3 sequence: CASRRGLAKNIQYF. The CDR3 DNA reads TGTGCCAGCAGGCGGGGTTTGGCCAAAAACATTCAGTACTTC.

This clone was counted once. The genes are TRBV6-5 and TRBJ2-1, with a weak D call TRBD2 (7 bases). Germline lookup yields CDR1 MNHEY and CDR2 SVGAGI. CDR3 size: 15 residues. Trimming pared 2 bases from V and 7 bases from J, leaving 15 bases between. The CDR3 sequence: CASSYIGGALNEQFF. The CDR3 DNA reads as TGTGCCAGCAGTTACATTGGGGGGGCCCTGAATGAGCAGTTCTTC.

The CDR3 region is CASSQGTGGFEQFF. Written as DNA, the CDR3 is TGTGCCAGCAGCCAAGGGACAGGGGGATTTGAGCAGTTCTTC. This rearrangement joins TRBV3-1 (or the pseudogene TRBV3-2) to TRBJ2-1; 10 nucleotides align to TRBD1. Germline V lookup: CDR1 LGHDT, CDR2 YNNKEL (reference sequence). The CDR3 sequence is 14 residues long. V dropped 1 base and J dropped 9; count of bases not matched to a gene: 3.

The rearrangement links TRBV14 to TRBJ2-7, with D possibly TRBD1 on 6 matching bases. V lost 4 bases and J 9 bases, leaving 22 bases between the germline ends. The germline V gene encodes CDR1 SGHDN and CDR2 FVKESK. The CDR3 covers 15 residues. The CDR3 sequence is CASSLEQGRLRWQYF. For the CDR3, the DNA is TGTGCCAGCAGCCTCGAACAGGGACGGCTTAGATGGCAGTACTTC.

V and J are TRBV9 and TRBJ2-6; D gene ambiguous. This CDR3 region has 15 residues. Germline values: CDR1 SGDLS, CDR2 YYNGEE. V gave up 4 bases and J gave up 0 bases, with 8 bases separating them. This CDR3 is CASSPRSSGANVLTF. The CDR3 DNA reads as TGTGCCAGCAGCCCCCGGTCCTCTGGGGCCAACGTCCTGACTTTC.

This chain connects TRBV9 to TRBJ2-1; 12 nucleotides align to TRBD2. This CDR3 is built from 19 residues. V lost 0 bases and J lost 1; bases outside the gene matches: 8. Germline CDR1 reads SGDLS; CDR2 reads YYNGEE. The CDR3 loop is CASSVVRTSGDGSYNEQFF. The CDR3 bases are TGTGCCAGCAGCGTAGTTAGGACTAGCGGGGATGGTTCCTACAATGAGCAGTTCTTC.

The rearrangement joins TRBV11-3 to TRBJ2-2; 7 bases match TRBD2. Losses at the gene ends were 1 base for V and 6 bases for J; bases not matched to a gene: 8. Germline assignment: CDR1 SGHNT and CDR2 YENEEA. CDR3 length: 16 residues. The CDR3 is CASSLVFTSVAGELFF. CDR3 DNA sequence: TGTGCCAGCAGCTTAGTCTTTACTAGCGTTGCCGGGGAGCTGTTTTTT.

CDR3 amino acids: CASSPQGSRDQPQHF. The DNA for the CDR3 is TGTGCCAGCTCACCACAGGGAAGCAGAGATCAGCCCCAGCATTTT. This chain uses TRBV18 with TRBJ1-5; D not resolved. This CDR3 has 15 residues. With 1 base removed from V and 5 bases from J, the gap between germline ends came to 12 bases. The V gene's germline CDR1 is KGHSH and CDR2 LQKENI.

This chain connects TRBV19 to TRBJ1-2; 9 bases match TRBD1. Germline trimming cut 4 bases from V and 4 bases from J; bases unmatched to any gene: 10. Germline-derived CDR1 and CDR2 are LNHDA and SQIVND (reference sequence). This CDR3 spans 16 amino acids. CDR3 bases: TGTGCCAGTAGTAGCCCCGGGACAGGGAATAGCTATGGCTACACCTTC. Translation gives CASSSPGTGNSYGYTF.

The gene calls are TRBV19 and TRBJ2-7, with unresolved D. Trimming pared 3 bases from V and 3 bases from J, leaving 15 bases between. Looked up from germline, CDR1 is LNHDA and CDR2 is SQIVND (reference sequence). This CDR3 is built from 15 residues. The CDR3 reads CASSIAPGTDYEQYF. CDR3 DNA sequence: TGTGCCAGTAGTATTGCTCCCGGAACAGACTACGAGCAGTACTTC. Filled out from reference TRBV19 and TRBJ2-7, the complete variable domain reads DGGITQSPKYLFRKEGQNVTLSCEQNLNHDAMYWYRQDPGQGLRLIYYSQIVNDFQKGDIAEGYSVSREKKESFPLTVTSAQKNPTAFYLCASSIAPGTDYEQYFGPGTRLTVT.

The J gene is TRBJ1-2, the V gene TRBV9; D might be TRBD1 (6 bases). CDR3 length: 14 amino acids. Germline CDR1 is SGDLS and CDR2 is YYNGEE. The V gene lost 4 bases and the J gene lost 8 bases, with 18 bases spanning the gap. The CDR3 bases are TGTGCCAGCAGCCCAAGCCGGGGGGGCGTGGGCTACACCTTC. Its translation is CASSPSRGGVGYTF.

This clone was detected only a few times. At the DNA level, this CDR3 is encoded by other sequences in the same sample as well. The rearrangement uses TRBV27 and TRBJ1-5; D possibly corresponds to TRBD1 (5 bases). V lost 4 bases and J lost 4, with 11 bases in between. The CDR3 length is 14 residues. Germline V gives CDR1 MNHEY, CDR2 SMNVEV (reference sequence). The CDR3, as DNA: TGTGCCAGCAGTTCCCGCGGGGGTAATCAGCCCCAGCATTTT. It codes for CASSSRGGNQPQHF.

CDR3 coding DNA: TGTGCCAGCTCACCACTGAAAGGGCCTGGCTACACCTTC. Its protein is CASSPLKGPGYTF. J is TRBJ1-2 and V is TRBV18; no clear D. The germline CDR1 and CDR2 sequences are KGHSH and LQKENI. The length of the CDR3 is 13 residues. V lost 1 base, J lost 7 bases, and 10 bases lay in between.

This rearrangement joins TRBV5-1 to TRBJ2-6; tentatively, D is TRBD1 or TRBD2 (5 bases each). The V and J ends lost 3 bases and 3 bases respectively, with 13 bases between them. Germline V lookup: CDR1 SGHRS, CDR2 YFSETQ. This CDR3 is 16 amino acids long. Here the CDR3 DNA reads TGCGCCAGCAGCTCGGGGCGGCAGGGTGGGGCCAACGTCCTGACTTTC. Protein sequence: CASSSGRQGGANVLTF.

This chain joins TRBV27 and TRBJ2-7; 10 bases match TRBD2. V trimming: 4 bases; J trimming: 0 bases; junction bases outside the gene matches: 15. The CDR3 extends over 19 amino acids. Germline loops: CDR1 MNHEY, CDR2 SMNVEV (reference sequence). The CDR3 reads CASSSHSSPLAGASYEQYF. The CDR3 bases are TGTGCCAGCAGTTCCCACTCCTCTCCTCTAGCGGGGGCCTCCTACGAGCAGTACTTC.